Each of the 11 T cell receptor beta chains below was sequenced from the same sample in a study of cytomegalovirus exposure and HLA in healthy donors. Use of 60 Vbeta and 13 Jbeta primers characterized the PCR. Some clones are missing from TCRdb's copy, which holds only in-frame ones; the method was immunoSEQ multiplex PCR. The table includes a few hundred thousand clones, around 80% detected once. The sequenced sample consisted of PBMCs. Source of these receptors: a girl aged 2 to 10 in good health and CMV-seronegative.

The chain recombines TRBV4-2 with TRBJ2-4; D remains unclear. The CDR3 sequence is 17 residues long. Trimming cost V 0 bases and J 1 base, with 13 bases left between them. Germline assignment: CDR1 LGHNA and CDR2 YNFKEQ. The CDR3, as DNA: TGTGCCAGCAGCCAAGATTGGGCAGGTGGGGCCAAAAACATTCAGTACTTC. This gives the protein CASSQDWAGGAKNIQYF.

The rearrangement uses TRBV30 and TRBJ2-1; 9 nucleotides match TRBD1. The ends lost 2 bases at V and 9 bases at J; junction bases unmatched: 14. The length of the CDR3 is 16 residues. The germline V gene encodes CDR1 GTSNPN and CDR2 SVGIG (reference sequence). CDR3 protein: CAWSQDTGDRVGEQFF. CDR3 nucleotide sequence: TGTGCCTGGAGTCAGGACACGGGGGACAGGGTAGGTGAGCAGTTCTTC.

The rearrangement joins TRBV29-1 to TRBJ2-3; 8 bases map to TRBD2. The germline gives CDR1 SQVTM, CDR2 ANQGSEA. The CDR3 contains 14 residues. Trimming cost V 6 bases and J 0 bases; bases outside gene matches: 5. CDR3 protein: CSVRAGVSTDTQYF. CDR3 in DNA: TGCAGCGTCCGAGCGGGGGTTAGCACAGATACGCAGTATTTT.

This clone was found once. The J gene is TRBJ2-1, the V gene TRBV5-1; possible D gene TRBD2, 5 bases. CDR1 and CDR2 (germline): SGHRS, YFSETQ. The V and J ends lost 0 bases and 1 base respectively, with 17 bases between them. CDR3 length: 18 residues. Written as DNA, the CDR3 is TGCGCCAGCAGCTTGGGGAGGCAAGGGAGCCGGTCCTACAATGAGCAGTTCTTC. Protein: CASSLGRQGSRSYNEQFF. The entire variable domain, with the rest obtained from reference TRBV5-1 and TRBJ2-1, is as follows: KAGVTQTPRYLIKTRGQQVTLSCSPISGHRSVSWYQQTPGQGLQFLFEYFSETQRNKGNFPGRFSGRQFSNSRSEMNVSTLELGDSALYLCASSLGRQGSRSYNEQFFGPGTRLTVL.

The chain recombines TRBV19 with TRBJ1-1, with no clear D. The CDR3 runs to 12 residues. CDR1 is LNHDA and CDR2 is SQIVND in the germline V gene (reference sequence). V lost 3 bases, J lost 2 bases, and 4 bases lay in between. CDR3 nucleotides: TGTGCCAGTAGTATGGGCAACACTGAAGCTTTCTTT. It is translated as CASSMGNTEAFF.

This clone has a handful of counts. The chain has TRBV2 and TRBJ2-5; 7 bases line up with TRBD1. Trimming cost V 10 bases and J 2 bases; bases outside gene matches: 13. The CDR3 totals 15 residues. The germline V gene has CDR1 SNHLY and CDR2 FYNNEI. CDR3 coding DNA: TGTGCCACTGCGAGAGATCCGGGACAGCAAGAGACCCAGTACTTC. It yields the protein CATARDPGQQETQYF.

The rearrangement uses TRBV6-1 and TRBJ2-7; 9 bases are shared with TRBD1. Per the germline V gene, CDR1 is MNHNS and CDR2 is SASEGT. The length of the CDR3 is 14 residues. V trimming: 4 bases; J trimming: 6 bases; junction bases outside the gene matches: 7. The CDR3 bases are TGTGCCAGCAGTGCCTCCGGGACAGGGTTCGAGCAGTACTTC. The encoded protein is CASSASGTGFEQYF.

The chain employs TRBV10-3 and TRBJ2-2; 7 bases map to TRBD2. Germline loops: CDR1 ENHRY, CDR2 SYGVKD. V shed 3 bases and J 6 bases; nucleotides not matched to a gene: 10. The CDR3 has 16 amino acids. CDR3 nucleotide sequence: TGTGCCATCAGTGAAGTCCGTGGGAGGGCGGCCGGGGAGCTGTTTTTT. Protein product: CAISEVRGRAAGELFF.

This chain uses TRBV25-1 with TRBJ2-1; 11 nucleotides agree with TRBD1. CDR1 and CDR2 (germline): MGHDK, SYGVNS. The trim removed 4 bases at V and 4 bases at J, leaving 6 bases unmatched. The CDR3 length is 16 residues. The CDR3 spells CASSGDRGSRYNEQFF. CDR3 sequence (DNA): TGTGCCAGCAGTGGGGACAGGGGGTCTAGGTACAATGAGCAGTTCTTC.

This chain connects TRBV27 to TRBJ1-1; TRBD1 agrees at 7 bases. Germline CDR1 reads MNHEY; CDR2 reads SMNVEV (reference sequence). CDR3 length: 13 residues. V lost 7 bases, J lost 4 bases, and 6 bases stayed unmatched. Written as DNA, the CDR3 is TGTGCCAGCAACCCGGCAGGGGGCACTGAAGCTTTCTTT. Its translation: CASNPAGGTEAFF.

The rearrangement uses TRBV5-1 and TRBJ1-2, with D maybe TRBD1 (6 bases). This CDR3 has 14 residues. V lost 0 bases and J lost 6, with 12 bases in between. Germline lookup yields CDR1 SGHRS and CDR2 YFSETQ. The DNA for the CDR3 is TGCGCCAGCAGCTTGGTCCAGGGGTCGGATGGCTACACCTTC. It specifies CASSLVQGSDGYTF.